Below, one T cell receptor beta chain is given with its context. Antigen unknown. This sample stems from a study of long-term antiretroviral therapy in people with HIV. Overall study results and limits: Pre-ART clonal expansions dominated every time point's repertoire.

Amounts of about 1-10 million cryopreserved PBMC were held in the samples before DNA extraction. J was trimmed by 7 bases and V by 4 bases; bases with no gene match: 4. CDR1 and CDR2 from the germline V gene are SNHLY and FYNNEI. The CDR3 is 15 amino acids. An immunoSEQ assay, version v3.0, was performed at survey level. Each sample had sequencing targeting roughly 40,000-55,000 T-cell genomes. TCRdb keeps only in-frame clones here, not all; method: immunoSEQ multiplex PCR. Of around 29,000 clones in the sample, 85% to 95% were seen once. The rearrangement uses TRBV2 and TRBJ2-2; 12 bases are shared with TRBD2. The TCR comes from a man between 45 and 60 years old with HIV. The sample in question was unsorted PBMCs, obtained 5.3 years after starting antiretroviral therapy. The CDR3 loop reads CASSALTSGGGELFF. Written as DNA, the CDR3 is TGTGCCAGCAGTGCGCTGACTAGCGGGGGCGGGGAGCTGTTTTTT.